The sequence of this T cell receptor beta chain was determined in a study of T-cell reconstitution after alpha-beta-depleted transplantation in children listed by TCRdb under 2016. About the full investigation: Using TCR repertoire profiling, the study followed T-cell immune reconstitution in a quantitative way in children after TCRalphabeta/CD19-depleted allogeneic hematopoietic cell transplantation.

Trimming accounts for 5 bases at V and 4 bases at J, while the number of junction bases matched to no gene is 11. The germline V gene (reference sequence) sets CDR1 to SEHNR and CDR2 to FQNEAQ. Including the terminal cysteine and phenylalanine, the CDR3 comprises 16 residues. Here the CDR3 DNA is all that survives: 48 bases in frame from base 1. Library preparation employed PCR. Sequencing instrument: Illumina HiSeq 2500. TCR libraries were prepared with molecular barcoding, using unique molecular identifiers to normalize TCRbeta repertoire quantification. TCRdb redid the processing of the public reads, applying fastp at Q25 and MiXCR, and retained in-frame beta chains. Rows are combined by CDR3 protein, so each entry shows the most common genes and DNA. This sample comprises 500,000 to 750,000 distinct CDR3 sequences, 25% to 30% of them detected only once. Of the sample, approximately 39% falls within the top ten clones.

This specimen's treatment or condition label, interpreted: allogeneic hematopoietic cell transplantation with graft depleted of TCRalphabeta T cells and CD19 B cells. The transplant recipients were children given TCRalphabeta/CD19-depleted allogeneic hematopoietic cell grafts. A note on this clonotype: Its target antigen remains unknown. Base qualities are not recorded, but no much larger clone differs from it by a single base.

Study-level results and caveats: Over subsequent months, a decline in hyperexpanded clone frequencies was noted, and after one year, T-cell counts and TCRbeta diversity were mostly ascribed to newly produced T cells. In some patients, high TCRbeta diversity at day 60 was attributed to recipient T cells and intrathymic progenitors that had survived conditioning. The apparently early recovery of alphabetaT-cell counts about two months after transplant reportedly depended on only several hundred rapidly expanded clones that came from non-depleted graft cells.

This TCR was sampled from a boy younger than two with Wiskott-Aldrich syndrome, due to receive a stem cell transplant. This chain is built from TRBV7-9 and TRBJ1-2; TRBD1 lines up with 9 middle nucleotides. Sequenced here: PBMCs, sampled before TCRalphabeta/CD19-depleted stem cell transplant. The CDR3 loop reads CASSADRGGYGYGYTF. The sequence in DNA is TGTGCCAGCAGCGCGGACAGGGGAGGGTACGGCTATGGCTACACCTTC.